These 32 T cell receptor beta chains came from one sample sequenced in a study of blood T cell repertoires in COVID-19. Some clones are missing from TCRdb's copy, which holds only in-frame ones; the method was immunoSEQ multiplex PCR. The sample consists of under 300,000 clones, roughly 84% of them appearing once. Sequences were obtained from PBMCs or T cells enriched from blood (not recorded which). Source of these receptors: a woman in her forties or fifties who had been exposed to COVID-19.

The rearrangement uses TRBV11-2 and TRBJ2-7; D remains ambiguous. CDR1 and CDR2 (germline): SGHAT, FQNNGV. Trimming took off 0 bases at V and 0 bases at J, with 9 bases between the two ends. The CDR3 is made up of 15 amino acids. The CDR3 spells CASSLDRANSYEQYF. DNA of the CDR3: TGTGCCAGCAGCTTAGATAGAGCTAACTCCTACGAGCAGTACTTC.

J is TRBJ1-2 and V is TRBV6-5, with D maybe TRBD1 (6 bases). V was cut by 6 bases and J by 3 bases, with 11 bases left in between. CDR3 length: 13 residues. The germline gives CDR1 MNHEY, CDR2 SVGAGI. The CDR3 loop reads CASRLGAYYGYTF. For the CDR3, the DNA is TGTGCCAGCAGACTGGGGGCCTACTATGGCTACACCTTC.

V gene TRBV7-8 combines with J gene TRBJ2-5; 9 positions agree with TRBD2. Germline lookup yields CDR1 SGHVS and CDR2 FQNEAQ. This CDR3 has 18 amino acids. V was pared by 1 base and J by 5 bases, with 14 bases of the junction left unmatched. The CDR3 reads CASSLEIKAGGPGETQYF. CDR3 sequence (DNA): TGTGCCAGCAGCTTAGAAATTAAGGCGGGGGGGCCGGGGGAGACCCAGTACTTC.

The genes are TRBV5-1 and TRBJ2-5, with a possible D match to TRBD1 (5 bases). V shed 2 bases and J shed 3 bases, with 11 bases lying between them. The CDR3 extends over 14 amino acids. CDR1 is SGHRS, CDR2 YFSETQ, per germline. The CDR3 loop reads CASSFARTKETQYF. CDR3 nucleotides: TGCGCCAGCAGCTTTGCCCGGACAAAAGAGACCCAGTACTTC.

This sequence joins TRBV5-1 and TRBJ1-1; D might be TRBD1 (5 bases). Germline lookup yields CDR1 SGHRS and CDR2 YFSETQ. V was clipped by 2 bases and J by 2 bases, with 10 bases between them. The CDR3 extends over 14 amino acids. The CDR3 nucleotides read TGCGCCAGCAGCTTCGCAGGGTTAAACACTGAAGCTTTCTTT. Amino acids: CASSFAGLNTEAFF.

This chain links TRBV30 with TRBJ1-2, with a tentative D call TRBD1 (6 bases). Germline V CDR1 and CDR2: GTSNPN, SVGIG (reference sequence). This CDR3 spans 11 amino acids. V gave up 1 base and J gave up 8 bases, with 8 bases separating them. CDR3 sequence (DNA): TGTGCCTGGAGTGCAGGGGTGGGCTACACCTTC. It translates to CAWSAGVGYTF.

This clone has just one count. The V call is TRBV18, the J call TRBJ1-1; unclear D gene. Germline values: CDR1 KGHSH, CDR2 LQKENI. The CDR3 runs 13 residues. Trimming removed 2 bases at V and 1 base at J, with 5 bases between. The CDR3 loop reads CASSPGPNTEAFF. The CDR3 DNA reads TGTGCCAGCTCACCAGGGCCGAACACTGAAGCTTTCTTT.

This clone was recorded only once. The V and J genes are TRBV4-1 and TRBJ1-1, with D tentatively TRBD1 (6 bases). The ends were cut back, 0 bases at V and 8 bases at J, with 10 bases in the middle. The CDR3 spans 13 residues. Germline CDR1 reads MGHRA; CDR2 reads YSYEKL. CDR3 loop: CASSQDRRGEAFF. The DNA for the CDR3 is TGCGCCAGCAGCCAAGATCGCAGGGGAGAAGCTTTCTTT.

V usage is TRBV27 and J usage is TRBJ2-5; no definite D call. Trimming stripped 5 bases from V and 0 bases from J, with 7 bases between. The CDR3 is 13 amino acids. Germline CDR1 is MNHEY and CDR2 is SMNVEV (reference sequence). CDR3: CASSPLYQETQYF. CDR3 nucleotides: TGTGCCAGCAGTCCCCTGTACCAAGAGACCCAGTACTTC.

The chain uses TRBV19 and TRBJ2-5; the match to TRBD2 covers 8 bases. With 5 bases clipped from V and 12 bases from J, the junction kept 8 bases outside the gene matches. In germline, CDR1 is LNHDA, CDR2 SQIVND (reference sequence). The CDR3 loop spans 12 amino acids. Here the CDR3 DNA reads TGTGCCAGTAGTCCCAGGGGCGGGAGGAAGTACTTC. It encodes CASSPRGGRKYF.

The J gene is TRBJ1-5, the V gene TRBV28; D is perhaps TRBD1 (6 bases). This CDR3 contains 14 residues. CDR1 and CDR2 from the germline V gene are MDHEN and SYDVKM. The germline V and J ends were trimmed by 5 bases and 7 bases, with 15 bases remaining between them. DNA of the CDR3: TGTGCCAGCAGTGCCCCCGGGACAAAACAGCCCCAGCATTTT. Translated, it gives CASSAPGTKQPQHF.

Notes on this clone: The same CDR3 can be traced to other DNA sequences in this sample. This rearrangement joins TRBV5-1 to TRBJ1-1; D is ambiguous. CDR1 and CDR2 (germline): SGHRS, YFSETQ. The CDR3 extends over 14 amino acids. V was shortened by 5 bases and J by 2 bases, with 13 bases between the two germline ends. The CDR3 spells CASSSSGGNTEAFF. The DNA for the CDR3 is TGCGCCAGCAGTTCTTCAGGAGGCAACACTGAAGCTTTCTTT.

The chain uses TRBV3-1 (or the pseudogene TRBV3-2) and TRBJ1-6; 11 bases agree with TRBD1. The germline CDR1 and CDR2 sequences are LGHDT and YNNKEL (reference sequence). This CDR3 has 19 amino acids. With 0 bases clipped from V and 10 bases from J, the junction kept 14 bases outside the gene matches. CDR3 sequence: CASSQEKRFGQGAKSPLHF. The CDR3 DNA is TGTGCCAGCAGCCAAGAAAAGAGATTCGGACAGGGGGCAAAATCACCCCTCCACTTT.

This clone is a singleton in its sample. This sample includes further DNA sequences coding for the same CDR3. V and J are TRBV28 and TRBJ1-5; 9 bases align to TRBD1. V was clipped by 6 bases and J by 4 bases; unmatched bases: 7. Germline V lookup: CDR1 MDHEN, CDR2 SYDVKM. CDR3 length: 15 amino acids. DNA of the CDR3: TGTGCCAGCAGCCTCAGACAGGGGGGAAATCAGCCCCAGCATTTT. This gives the protein CASSLRQGGNQPQHF.

The V call is TRBV4-3, the J call TRBJ2-3, with TRBD1 matching 9 bases. J gave up 1 base and V 1 base, and 0 bases lay outside the gene matches. The CDR3 is made up of 15 amino acids. Germline lookup yields CDR1 LGHNA and CDR2 YSLEER. CDR3 protein: CASSQGQGGTDTQYF. As DNA, the CDR3 is TGCGCCAGCAGCCAAGGACAGGGGGGCACAGATACGCAGTATTTT.

CDR3 protein: CASSQSTPRLLEYF. The CDR3 DNA reads TGCGCCAGCAGCCAATCAACCCCTAGGCTCCTTGAGTATTTT. This rearrangement joins TRBV10-2 to TRBJ2-3; D gene uncertain. CDR1 and CDR2 (germline): WSHSY, SAAADI. This CDR3 is 14 amino acids long. Deletions cut 6 bases from V and 13 bases from J, with 23 bases between.

This clone appeared once. This chain links TRBV9 with TRBJ1-1; the D is unclear. This CDR3 is built from 14 residues. The ends were cut back, 4 bases at V and 1 base at J, with 11 bases in the middle. Looked up from germline, CDR1 is SGDLS and CDR2 is YYNGEE. The CDR3 region is CASSPVRGNTEAFF. CDR3 coding DNA: TGTGCCAGCAGCCCCGTCCGGGGGAACACTGAAGCTTTCTTT.

The chain couples TRBV5-1 to TRBJ2-5; 7 positions agree with TRBD1. The CDR3 runs to 15 residues. CDR1 is SGHRS, CDR2 YFSETQ, per germline. V lost 4 bases to trimming and J lost 1 base; unmatched junction nucleotides: 7. This CDR3 reads CASSRQTGFQETQYF. The CDR3 nucleotides are TGCGCCAGCAGCAGACAGACAGGGTTCCAAGAGACCCAGTACTTC.

In its sample, this clone was seen once. This chain connects TRBV19 to TRBJ1-5, with 8 bases that match TRBD1. This CDR3 is built from 15 residues. Germline trimming cut 5 bases from V and 6 bases from J; bases unmatched to any gene: 9. Germline V CDR1 and CDR2: LNHDA, SQIVND (reference sequence). CDR3 protein: CASSPRRGLPQPQHF. The CDR3 bases are TGTGCCAGTAGTCCCCGCAGGGGGCTCCCTCAGCCCCAGCATTTT.

This chain uses TRBV7-9 with TRBJ1-1; D gene uncertain. There are 12 residues in the CDR3. Trimming removed 5 bases at V and 5 bases at J, with 9 bases between. CDR1 and CDR2 from the germline V gene are SEHNR and FQNEAQ (reference sequence). In DNA, the CDR3 is TGTGCCAGCAGCCAAACGGGAACTGAAGCTTTCTTT. Protein product: CASSQTGTEAFF.

This sequence joins TRBV21-1 and TRBJ1-2; TRBD1 was called by the table and not checked on the DNA. TRBV21-1 counts as a pseudogene. The CDR3 runs 17 residues. CDR3 DNA: TGTGCCAGCAGCAGACACCCGGACAGGGGAGAATCCTATGGCTACACCTTC. Its protein product is CASSRHPDRGESYGYTF.

This clone was detected only once. The chain joins TRBV20-1 to TRBJ1-2; D is perhaps TRBD1 (6 bases). The germline gives CDR1 DFQATT, CDR2 SNEGSKA (reference sequence). The CDR3 length is 11 residues. Trimming left V 5 bases short and J 7 bases short, with 11 bases between. As DNA, the CDR3 is TGCAGTGCTGGCTGGGACATTGGCTACACCTTC. As protein: CSAGWDIGYTF.

The J gene is TRBJ2-7, the V gene TRBV27, with 15 bases matching TRBD2. CDR1 is MNHEY and CDR2 is SMNVEV in the germline V gene (reference sequence). The CDR3 runs 16 residues. With V trimmed by 5 bases and J by 4 bases, 6 bases remained unmatched. The CDR3 coding sequence is TGTGCCAGCAGTCCCCGCGGGACTAGCGGGGGGTACGAGCAGTACTTC. Amino acids: CASSPRGTSGGYEQYF.

The rearrangement links TRBV28 to TRBJ1-2; 8 positions agree with TRBD1. The germline V gene encodes CDR1 MDHEN and CDR2 SYDVKM. There are 17 residues in the CDR3. Germline trimming cut 3 bases from V and 0 bases from J; bases unmatched to any gene: 9. The CDR3 nucleotides read TGTGCCAGCAGTTTTCCAGGACAGGGTCAAGCTAACTATGGCTACACCTTC. This translates into CASSFPGQGQANYGYTF.

The CDR3 spells CASSLQRTGGYTF. In nucleotides, the CDR3 is TGTGCCAGCAGTTTACAGAGGACAGGCGGCTACACCTTC. This sequence joins TRBV12-3 or TRBV12-4 and TRBJ1-2, with 7 bases matching TRBD1. CDR3 length: 13 residues. Losses at the gene ends were 2 bases for V and 8 bases for J; bases not matched to a gene: 5.

The rearrangement uses TRBV29-1 and TRBJ1-3; D remains unclear. CDR1 is SQVTM and CDR2 is ANQGSEA in the germline V gene. This CDR3 contains 19 residues. The V gene lost 3 bases and the J gene lost 4 bases, with 28 bases spanning the gap. CDR3 loop: CSVDSVIGLRETYGNTIYF. Here the CDR3 DNA reads TGCAGCGTTGATTCAGTCATTGGGTTGAGGGAAACTTACGGAAACACCATATATTTT.

The V call is TRBV27, the J call TRBJ2-3; 9 nucleotides line up with TRBD1. Germline CDR1 and CDR2: MNHEY and SMNVEV (reference sequence). CDR3 length: 15 amino acids. V lost 5 bases, J lost 0 bases, and 3 bases stayed unmatched. CDR3 sequence: CASSDDRGSTDTQYF. CDR3 nucleotide sequence: TGTGCCAGCAGTGACGACAGGGGGAGCACAGATACGCAGTATTTT.

The chain links TRBV3-1 (or the pseudogene TRBV3-2) to TRBJ2-2, with 12 nucleotides matching TRBD1. This CDR3 has 17 residues. Losses at the gene ends were 5 bases for V and 5 bases for J; bases not matched to a gene: 9. Germline V CDR1 and CDR2: LGHDT, YNNKEL (reference sequence). The CDR3 region is CASSKLGGQGATGELFF. The DNA of the CDR3 is TGTGCCAGCAGCAAACTGGGGGGACAGGGGGCGACCGGGGAGCTGTTTTTT.

This clone has only one observation. V gene TRBV2 combines with J gene TRBJ1-6, with a possible D match to TRBD1 (5 bases). The CDR3 sequence is 13 residues long. V was pared by 6 bases and J by 6 bases, with 9 bases between. Per germline, CDR1 SNHLY and CDR2 FYNNEI. CDR3 nucleotides: TGTGCCAGCAGGGGGGGTCCTAATTCACCCCTCCACTTT. This gives the protein CASRGGPNSPLHF.

In DNA, the CDR3 is TGTGCCGCGGCCGGGAGATACAATGAGCAGTTCTTC. Translating it yields CAAAGRYNEQFF. The genes are TRBV11-2 and TRBJ2-1; D is possibly TRBD2 (6 bases). V was cut by 11 bases and J by 4 bases, with 12 bases left in between. This CDR3 contains 12 residues. Germline values: CDR1 SGHAT, CDR2 FQNNGV.

CDR3 residues: CASSPAADEQFF. As DNA, the CDR3 is TGTGCCAGCTCACCGGCGGCGGATGAGCAGTTCTTC. The chain employs TRBV18 and TRBJ2-1, with D unresolved. From germline, CDR1 is KGHSH and CDR2 LQKENI. V was clipped by 3 bases and J by 8 bases, with 8 bases between them. The CDR3 contains 12 residues.

This clone has a single count. This chain uses TRBV5-5 with TRBJ1-1; 9 positions agree with TRBD1. V lost 5 bases, J lost 9 bases, and 5 bases stayed unmatched. From germline, CDR1 is SGHKS and CDR2 YYEKEE (reference sequence). The CDR3 sequence is 12 residues long. The CDR3 DNA reads as TGTGCCAGCAGTATGGACAGGGGAAAAGCTTTCTTT. Amino acids: CASSMDRGKAFF.